The 9 T cell receptor beta chains reported below all come from one sample, sequenced in a study of cytomegalovirus exposure and HLA in healthy donors. PCR was performed using 60 Vbeta and 13 Jbeta primers. TCRdb's copy holds only in-frame clones and misses some; the assay was immunoSEQ multiplex PCR. The sample table includes 150,000 or so clones. Sequenced: PBMCs. The receptors come from a man between 18 and 29 years old in good health and CMV-seronegative.

The chain is built from TRBV7-8 and TRBJ1-2; D possibly corresponds to TRBD1 (6 bases). CDR3 size: 15 residues. V lost 1 base and J 4 bases, leaving 13 bases between the germline ends. CDR1 and CDR2 from the germline V gene are SGHVS and FQNEAQ. CDR3: CASSLGPGATYGYTF. CDR3 nucleotides: TGTGCCAGCAGCTTAGGTCCAGGGGCAACCTATGGCTACACCTTC.

This chain connects TRBV5-4 to TRBJ2-1, with 7 bases matching TRBD1. Losses at the gene ends were 1 base for V and 6 bases for J; bases not matched to a gene: 4. CDR1 and CDR2 from the germline V gene are SGHNT and YYREEE (reference sequence). The CDR3 covers 14 residues. CDR3 loop: CASSLRSGGNEQFF. The DNA of the CDR3 is TGTGCCAGCAGCTTGAGGTCAGGGGGCAATGAGCAGTTCTTC.

The CDR3 bases are TGCGCCAGCAGCTTGGCCCGCGGGGGACATGGCGGCTACACCTTC. Residues: CASSLARGGHGGYTF. The chain recombines TRBV5-1 with TRBJ1-2; D is perhaps TRBD1 (6 bases). CDR3 length: 15 amino acids. Trimming pared 0 bases from V and 8 bases from J, leaving 17 bases between. Germline-derived CDR1 and CDR2 are SGHRS and YFSETQ.

The chain is built from TRBV7-2 and TRBJ1-2, with a possible D match to TRBD1 (5 bases). V was trimmed by 8 bases and J by 7 bases, leaving 23 bases between them. This CDR3 comprises 15 residues. The germline CDR1 and CDR2 sequences are SGHTA and FQGNSA. The CDR3 is CASGEEGGGWGGYTF. The CDR3 DNA follows: TGTGCCAGCGGGGAGGAGGGTGGGGGTTGGGGTGGCTACACCTTC.

The gene calls are TRBV5-1 and TRBJ1-2, with D possibly matching TRBD1 (5 bases). The CDR3 spans 13 residues. The germline V gene encodes CDR1 SGHRS and CDR2 YFSETQ. V lost 3 bases and J lost 1, with 7 bases in between. The CDR3: CASSSDSNYGYTF. CDR3 bases: TGCGCCAGCAGCTCTGACAGTAACTATGGCTACACCTTC.

CDR3: CSVVPGEGNTEAFF. The DNA of the CDR3 is TGCAGCGTTGTTCCAGGGGAAGGGAACACTGAAGCTTTCTTT. This sequence joins TRBV29-1 and TRBJ1-1, with D tentatively TRBD1 (6 bases). CDR1 SQVTM and CDR2 ANQGSEA come from the germline V gene. CDR3 length equals 14 residues. V dropped 4 bases and J dropped 1 base, with 13 bases sitting between them.

The chain couples TRBV4-1 to TRBJ1-4; D is ambiguous. The CDR3 is 14 amino acids. In germline, CDR1 is MGHRA, CDR2 YSYEKL. V was cut by 3 bases and J by 1 base, with 6 bases left in between. CDR3 DNA: TGCGCCAGCAGCCAGGGGAGAACTAATGAAAAACTGTTTTTT. Its translation: CASSQGRTNEKLFF.

The chain joins TRBV19 to TRBJ1-3; perhaps TRBD1 as D (5 bases). With 0 bases removed from V and 0 bases from J, the gap between germline ends came to 6 bases. Germline CDR1 and CDR2: LNHDA and SQIVND (reference sequence). CDR3 length: 15 amino acids. Here the CDR3 reads CASSIDGGSGNTIYF. CDR3 nucleotide sequence: TGTGCCAGTAGTATAGACGGGGGCTCTGGAAACACCATATATTTT.

The chain carries TRBV27 and TRBJ1-6, with 8 bases matching TRBD1. This CDR3 region has 17 residues. Looked up from germline, CDR1 is MNHEY and CDR2 is SMNVEV (reference sequence). V gave up 5 bases and J gave up 5 bases; unmatched junction bases: 11. The CDR3 reads CASSTPRQGFDNSPLHF. The CDR3 DNA reads TGTGCCAGCAGTACGCCCAGACAGGGGTTTGATAATTCACCCCTCCACTTT.